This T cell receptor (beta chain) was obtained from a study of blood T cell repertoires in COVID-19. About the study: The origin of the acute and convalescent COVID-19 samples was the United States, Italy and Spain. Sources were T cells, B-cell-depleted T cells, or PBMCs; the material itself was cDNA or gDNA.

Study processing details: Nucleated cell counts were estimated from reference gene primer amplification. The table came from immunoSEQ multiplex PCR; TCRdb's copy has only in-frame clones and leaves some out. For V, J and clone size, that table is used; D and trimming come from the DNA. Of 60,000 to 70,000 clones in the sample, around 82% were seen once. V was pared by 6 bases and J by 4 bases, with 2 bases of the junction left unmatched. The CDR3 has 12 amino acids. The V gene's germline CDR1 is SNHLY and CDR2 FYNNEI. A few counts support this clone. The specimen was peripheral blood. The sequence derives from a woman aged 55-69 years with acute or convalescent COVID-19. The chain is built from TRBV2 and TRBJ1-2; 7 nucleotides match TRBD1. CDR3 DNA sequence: TGTGCCAGCAGCCCAGGGGGCTATGGCTACACCTTC. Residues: CASSPGGYGYTF.